The clone carrying this T cell receptor (beta chain) came up a few times. The data derive from a study of control samples from healthy donors and cancer patients. Trimming left V 0 bases short and J 4 bases short, with 4 bases between. The CDR3 length is 13 residues. CDR1 is SGHTA and CDR2 is FQGNSA in the germline V gene. TCRdb's copy holds only in-frame clones and misses some; the assay was immunoSEQ multiplex PCR. In the table there are 90,000 or so clones, approximately 86% of which are singletons. This TCR was recovered from a woman aged 45-65 years in good health. This chain uses TRBV7-2 with TRBJ1-5, with D unclear. The sequenced sample consisted of blood. CDR3 protein: CASSLAPNQPQHF. CDR3 nucleotides: TGTGCCAGCAGCTTAGCGCCTAATCAGCCCCAGCATTTT.